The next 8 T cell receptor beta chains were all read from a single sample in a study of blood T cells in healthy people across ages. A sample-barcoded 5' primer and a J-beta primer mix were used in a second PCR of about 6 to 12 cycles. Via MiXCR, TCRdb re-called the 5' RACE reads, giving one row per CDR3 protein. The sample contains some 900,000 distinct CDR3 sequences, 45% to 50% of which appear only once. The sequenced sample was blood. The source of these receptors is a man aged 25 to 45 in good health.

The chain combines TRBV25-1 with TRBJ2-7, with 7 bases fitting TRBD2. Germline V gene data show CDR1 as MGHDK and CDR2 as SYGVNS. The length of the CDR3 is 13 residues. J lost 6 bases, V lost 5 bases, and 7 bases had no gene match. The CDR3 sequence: CASSQAGSVEQYF. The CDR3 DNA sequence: TGTGCCAGCAGTCAAGCGGGAAGTGTCGAGCAGTACTTC.

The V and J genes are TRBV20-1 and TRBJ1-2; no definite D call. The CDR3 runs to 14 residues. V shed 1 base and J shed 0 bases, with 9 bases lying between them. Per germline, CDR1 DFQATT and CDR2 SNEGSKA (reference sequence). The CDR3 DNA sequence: TGCAGTGCTAGAGTGTGGCTGACTAACTATGGCTACACCTTC. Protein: CSARVWLTNYGYTF.

The CDR3 sequence is CSAPDREGGYTF. As DNA, the CDR3 is TGCAGTGCCCCGGACAGGGAAGGGGGCTACACCTTC. This chain uses TRBV20-1 with TRBJ1-2, with TRBD1 matching over 8 bases. The CDR3 is made up of 12 amino acids. Germline CDR1 DFQATT, CDR2 SNEGSKA (reference sequence). V gave up 6 bases and J gave up 8 bases; unmatched junction bases: 8.

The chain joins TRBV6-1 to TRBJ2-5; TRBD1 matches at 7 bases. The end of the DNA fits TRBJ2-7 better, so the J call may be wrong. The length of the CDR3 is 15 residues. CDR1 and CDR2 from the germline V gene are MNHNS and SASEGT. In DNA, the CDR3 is TGTGCCAGCAGTGGAGAGCCGGCAGGGGGCTACGAGCAGTACTTC. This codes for CASSGEPAGGYEQYF.

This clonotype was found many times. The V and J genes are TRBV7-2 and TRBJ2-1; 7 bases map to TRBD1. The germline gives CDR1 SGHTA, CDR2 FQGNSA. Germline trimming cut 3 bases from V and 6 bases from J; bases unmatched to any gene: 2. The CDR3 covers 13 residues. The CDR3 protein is CASSFDRVNEQFF. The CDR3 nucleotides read TGTGCCAGCAGCTTTGACAGGGTCAATGAGCAGTTCTTC.

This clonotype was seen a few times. The CDR3 nucleotides read TGTGCCAGCAGGCCAGCGGAATTTAATTCCTACGAGCAGTACTTC. Translating gives CASRPAEFNSYEQYF. This chain links TRBV27 with TRBJ2-7, with D perhaps matching TRBD2 (5 bases). The CDR3 extends over 15 amino acids. CDR1 and CDR2 from the germline V gene are MNHEY and SMNVEV (reference sequence). V was shortened by 6 bases and J by 1 base, with 16 bases between the two germline ends.

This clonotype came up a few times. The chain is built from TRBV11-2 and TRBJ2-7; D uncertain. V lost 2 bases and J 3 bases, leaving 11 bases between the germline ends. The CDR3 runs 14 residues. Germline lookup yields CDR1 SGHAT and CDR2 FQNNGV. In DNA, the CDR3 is TGTGCCAGCAGCTTAAGTATTACGGACTACGAGCAGTACTTC. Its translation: CASSLSITDYEQYF.

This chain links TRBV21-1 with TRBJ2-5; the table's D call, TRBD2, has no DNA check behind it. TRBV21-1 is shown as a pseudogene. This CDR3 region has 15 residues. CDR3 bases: TGTGCCAGCAGCAGAGGGGAGGGGACAAGGGAGACCCAGTACTTC. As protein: CASSRGEGTRETQYF.